Listed below are T cell receptor beta chains from one sample, sequenced in a study of blood T cell repertoires in COVID-19. Measured with immunoSEQ multiplex PCR; TCRdb has only the in-frame clones, and not every one. Seen here are over 90,000 clones, 70% to 90% observed once, and the top ten hold about 20%. Sample: peripheral blood. The receptors shown here come from a human donor in a cohort sampled during active COVID-19. Both conserved end residues are part of each CDR3. D genes are given only for firm matches. Clone size, where shown, is once, few, many, or a class for clones that have expanded.

CDR3nt	CDR3aa	d_gene	v_gene	j_gene	abundance
TGTGCCAGCAGCCAAGGGGTAGGGGAAGACTCACCCCTCCACTTT	CASSQGVGEDSPLHF	.	TRBV3-1/TRBV3-2	TRBJ1-6	.
TGTGCCAGCAGGCGCAGGGGGGAGCATTTT	CASRRRGEHF	TRBD1	TRBV7-9	TRBJ1-5	few
TGTGCCAGCAGTTGGGGGAGGGACACTGAAGCTTTCTTT	CASSWGRDTEAFF	.	TRBV27	TRBJ1-1	.
TGTGCCAGCAGCGTAGATCCTTTACTCCGGGACAGGGAATCTCCCTATGGCTACACCTTC	CASSVDPLLRDRESPYGYTF	TRBD1	TRBV9	TRBJ1-2	.
TGTGCCAGCAGCGAACCTTCTAGGGGGACCCCCTACGAGCAGTACTTC	CASSEPSRGTPYEQYF	.	TRBV11-2	TRBJ2-7	.
TGTGCCAGCAGCCCCCGCTCTAGCGGGAGTGAATTGGGGCCCTCCTACAATGAGCAGTTCTTC	CASSPRSSGSELGPSYNEQFF	TRBD2	TRBV7-6	TRBJ2-1	.
TGTGCCATCGCTCTCAATCTGGACAGCTTAAACCTCCACTTT	CAIALNLDSLNLHF	.	TRBV10-3	TRBJ1-6	once
TGCAGCGTTGCGCCGCACGAGGAAAAACTGTTTTTT	CSVAPHEEKLFF	.	TRBV29-1	TRBJ1-4	.
TGTGCCAGCAGCTTAAGACTAGCGGGAGACTACGAGCAGTACTTC	CASSLRLAGDYEQYF	TRBD2	TRBV5-4	TRBJ2-7	.
TGTGCCAGCAGCTTACTTCAGGGCAGCTCTGAAGCTTTCTTT	CASSLLQGSSEAFF	.	TRBV7-9	TRBJ1-1	few
TGTGCCAGCAGTGAAGCGGCAGGCCGACGGGGGAACACTGAAGCTTTCTTT	CASSEAAGRRGNTEAFF	.	TRBV2	TRBJ1-1	.
TGCAGCGTGGAAAGAAACGGACTAGCGGGGAATGAGCAGTTCTTC	CSVERNGLAGNEQFF	TRBD2	TRBV29-1	TRBJ2-1	.
TGTGCCAGCAGTGATACAGTGGTGTCTGAAGCTTTCTTT	CASSDTVVSEAFF	.	TRBV28	TRBJ1-1	few
TGTGCCAGCAGTTTGCGGGGACTAGCGGGAGGAGGGCAATACGAGCAGTACTTC	CASSLRGLAGGGQYEQYF	TRBD2	TRBV28	TRBJ2-7	.
TGCAGTGTCGGGACAGACTATGGCTACACCTTC	CSVGTDYGYTF	TRBD1	TRBV20-1	TRBJ1-2	.
TGCAGCGTTGAAGCGAGCGGGAGACCATACGAGCAGTACTTC	CSVEASGRPYEQYF	TRBD2	TRBV29-1	TRBJ2-7	.
TGTGCCAGTAGTATGCAGGTAGCGGCACCCTACGAGCAGTACTTC	CASSMQVAAPYEQYF	.	TRBV19	TRBJ2-7	.
TGTGCCAGCAGTTACTCGGGTTTTCTAACCGGGAGAGATACGCAGTATTTT	CASSYSGFLTGRDTQYF	.	TRBV6-2/TRBV6-3	TRBJ2-3	.
TGTGCCAGCAGCGTGGCTACCGGACAGATCATGAACACTGAAGCTTTCTTT	CASSVATGQIMNTEAFF	.	TRBV9	TRBJ1-1	.
TGCAGCGGAGGACAGACCACCGGGGAGCTGTTTTTT	CSGGQTTGELFF	.	TRBV29-1	TRBJ2-2	.
TGTGCCACCAACCCCGTCACAGGTAGCAATCAGCCCCAGCATTTT	CATNPVTGSNQPQHF	.	TRBV28	TRBJ1-5	.
TGTGCCAGCAGCTTAGGGGGGGTACCCTATGGCTACACCTTC	CASSLGGVPYGYTF	.	TRBV7-9	TRBJ1-2	.
TGTGCCAGTAGTGAACCGGGACACCAAACTTATGGCTACACCTTC	CASSEPGHQTYGYTF	.	TRBV19	TRBJ1-2	.
TGTGCCAGCAGCTCTCGGGTGGGTGAAGCTTTCTTT	CASSSRVGEAFF	.	TRBV9	TRBJ1-1	.
TGTGCCAGCAGCCCTCCGGGGGGCAGGTGGACCGGGGAGCTGTTTTTT	CASSPPGGRWTGELFF	.	TRBV28	TRBJ2-2	few
TGTGCCAGCAGCTTTGAACAGGGGGCGAATGAAAAACTGTTTTTT	CASSFEQGANEKLFF	TRBD1	TRBV5-4	TRBJ1-4	few
TGTGCCAGCAAAAAGGGGACTAGCGGGAGCCACGAGCAGTACTTC	CASKKGTSGSHEQYF	TRBD2	TRBV14	TRBJ2-7	.
TGCGCCAGCAGCCAGGATAGGGCGGGGGGACGGTCCTACGAGCAGTACTTC	CASSQDRAGGRSYEQYF	TRBD2	TRBV4-3	TRBJ2-7	.
TGTGCCAGCAGTCTCCAAACTAGCAGCACAGATACGCAGTATTTT	CASSLQTSSTDTQYF	.	TRBV27	TRBJ2-3	.
TGTGCCAGTAGTATGGCGGGGGTACGCACCGGGGAGCTGTTTTTT	CASSMAGVRTGELFF	TRBD2	TRBV19	TRBJ2-2	once
TGCAGTGCTAGTAAGGGGAGGGCGGACAATGAGGGGCAGTTCTTC	CSASKGRADNEGQFF	TRBD2	TRBV20-1	TRBJ2-1	many
TGTGCCAGTGAACAGGGGGCAAACTATGGCTACACCTTC	CASEQGANYGYTF	TRBD1	TRBV2	TRBJ1-2	.
TGTGCCAGCAGTCTAAGACAGGTTTCCTTCCCTGGGGCCAACGTCCTGACTTTC	CASSLRQVSFPGANVLTF	.	TRBV28	TRBJ2-6	.
TGTGCCAGTAGTATTAGCGGGAGGGCCGGCCCACACAGGAATACGCAGTATTTT	CASSISGRAGPHRNTQYF	TRBD2	TRBV19	TRBJ2-3	once
TGTGCCAGCAGCCCGGGGGTCAATCAGCCCCAGCATTTT	CASSPGVNQPQHF	.	TRBV11-2	TRBJ1-5	.
TGTGCCAGCAGCACTAGCCTAGTGGCAGATACGCAGTATTTT	CASSTSLVADTQYF	.	TRBV2	TRBJ2-3	.
TGTGCCAGCAGTTTAACGCGGGGGCCTCAAGAGACCCAGTACTTC	CASSLTRGPQETQYF	.	TRBV27	TRBJ2-5	.